The T cell receptor (beta chain) described here comes from a study of T cell repertoires in cytomegalovirus infection (dated by TCRdb to the late 2010s). Concerning the study at large: Because public TCR beta signatures pointed to carriage of CMV infection together with the matching HLA type, the HLA type of each donor mattered for the analysis.

Trimming removed 6 bases from V and 5 bases from J; the gene matches leave 9 bases unexplained. The germline V gene encodes CDR1 MNHEY and CDR2 SVGEGT. Including the terminal cysteine and phenylalanine, the CDR3 comprises 16 residues. Only the CDR3 part of the read is kept: 48 bases, read in frame from the first base. The listed sequencing device is Illumina HiSeq 1500. Starting from the raw public reads, TCRdb applied fastp trimming at Q25, assembled clones with MiXCR and retained in-frame beta chains. Rows merge per CDR3 protein into single entries with the most common DNA and genes. The sample table shows approximately 320,000 distinct CDR3 sequences, and over 7.5% are seen once. The ten largest clonotypes hold 3.5% to 4.5% of the sample. Ten or more counts support this clonotype. Its antigen specificity is not known. Base qualities are not at hand, and no much larger clone is one base apart. Overall study outcomes, separate from this receptor: The ex vivo response was dominated by HLA-C-restricted CMV-specific TCR beta clonotypes, which also provided the single most frequent clonotype in two of eight donors. In both this cohort and an independent cohort of some 350 donors, the cumulative frequency of public TCR beta family members distinguished carriers of CMV infection plus the relevant HLA type.

Input material: PBMCs. This clonotype was obtained from a human donor in good health (CMV status not recorded). Some clones in this sample may be carry-over from other donors' samples. The chain was built from TRBV6-2 or TRBV6-3 and TRBJ2-5; the central 13 bases match TRBD2. Here is the DNA: TGTGCCAGCAGCCCCGGACTAGCGGGGGTCGAGGAGACCCAGTACTTC. Translation gives CASSPGLAGVEETQYF.